Included here is one T cell receptor (beta chain) sequence, with context. The antigen it recognizes is unknown. The record has no base qualities; no much larger clone is one base away. This record belongs to a study of cytomegalovirus exposure and HLA in healthy donors (dated by TCRdb to 2015 to 2018). Regarding the study in general: According to a later analysis, one platform produced both the approximately 110 validation repertoires and the 666 repertoires of the first cohort. The study aimed to test whether cataloging public T cell receptors could reveal signatures of past pathogen exposure. To predict cytomegalovirus infection status, the study brought together high-throughput TCR immunosequencing, statistical association of individual TCRs with disease status, and machine learning. Besides the first cohort of some 670 subjects, a separate validation cohort made up of 120 different subjects was used.

Study-wide conclusions, independent of this receptor: A few of the identified cytomegalovirus-associated TCR beta chains were confirmed in vitro to be specific for cytomegalovirus antigens. In both the original and validation cohorts, the classifier was reported to diagnose cytomegalovirus status with high specificity and sensitivity. The study gave a list of 150 to 200 TCR beta chains associated with cytomegalovirus. Subsequent analysis determined that TCRs grouped into clusters in the first cohort also showed a tendency toward co-occurrence across the 120 or so validation repertoires, and roughly 94% of cluster scores exceeded 0. The authors suggested that the approach could potentially be generalized to other disease states and immunological phenotypes. Across donors, most TCR sequences were observed very rarely, whereas some public TCRs were present in many individuals. The validation cohort had no HLA typing available for a later analysis, so co-occurrence within that cohort was assessed over all 130 or so repertoires.

Unmatched junction bases come to 4, with V trimmed by 5 bases and J by 0 bases. The CDR3 has 15 amino acids, counting the end cysteine and phenylalanine. Kept here is only the CDR3 DNA, which spans 45 bases and is read in frame from base 1. The germline V gene provides CDR1 ENHRY and CDR2 SYGVKD. The donors belonged to the validation cohort of about 120 subjects, which was separate from the roughly 680-subject first cohort. Library construction relied on the immunoSEQ multiplex PCR assay. On the study's bioinformatics: A statistical classification framework was developed to diagnose cytomegalovirus status using the catalog of TCR beta chain sequences. TCRdb carries this immuneACCESS record with in-frame sequences only. Its versions omit some clonotypes, under half of them owing to an unresolved V gene in the studies checked, with the rest unexplained. The V and J calls and clone size are taken from that table; D and trimming were inferred from the DNA. This sample lists under 100,000 clones; roughly 80% were detected once. Roughly 12% of the sample is taken by the ten largest.

This receptor was identified in a woman younger than 30 in good health and CMV-seropositive. The source material was PBMCs. In this chain, TRBV10-3 is recombined with TRBJ2-7, with 10 middle bases fitting TRBD2. The nucleotide sequence reads TGTGCCATCAGTCCTAGCGGGGGCAACTCCTACGAGCAGTACTTC. Its amino acids are CAISPSGGNSYEQYF.